These 5 T cell receptor beta chains share one sample of origin, sequenced in a study of shared clonotypes between healthy human individuals (dated by TCRdb to 2019 to 2021). The library was generated by the immunoSEQ multiplex PCR assay. Here the immuneACCESS table is served through TCRdb, limited to in-frame sequences with V and J called. Missing clones are a known gap in these copies; in checked studies unresolved V genes cover under half, and the rest lacks a known reason. Across this sample there are about 2.1 million clones, with 93% seen only once. Clones ranked in the top ten supply around 1.7% of the sample. CD8 naive samples were obtained by positive selection for CCR7 among CD45RO-negative cells, yielding a CD45RA+CCR7+ population from which TemRA cells were excluded. The sample taken for sequencing was naive CD8+ T cells from PBMCs. This specimen's cell subset or site label, interpreted: CD45RA+CCR7+. The receptors shown here come from a man aged 18 to 29 in good health. Some clones in this sample may be carry-over from other donors' samples.

The chain couples TRBV4-3 to TRBJ2-1; D may be TRBD1 or TRBD2 (6 bases each). V lost 2 bases to trimming and J lost 6 bases, with 14 bases between them. CDR3 length: 15 amino acids. CDR1 LGHNA and CDR2 YSLEER come from the germline V gene. CDR3 bases: TGCGCCAGCAGCCAATACGGGGGCGTCCTCAATGAGCAGTTCTTC. This gives the protein CASSQYGGVLNEQFF.

The V and J genes are TRBV5-8 and TRBJ2-2, with 10 bases aligning to TRBD1. Per germline, CDR1 SGHTS and CDR2 YDEGEE. The V gene end was trimmed by 4 bases and the J gene end by 1 base; junction bases not matched to a gene: 4. The CDR3 consists of 16 residues. The CDR3 is CASSPGTGVNTGELFF. The CDR3 nucleotides are TGTGCCAGCAGCCCCGGGACAGGGGTGAACACCGGGGAGCTGTTTTTT. The variable domain in full, completed from reference TRBV5-8 and TRBJ2-2, reads EAGVTQSPTHLIKTRGQQATLRCSPISGHTSVYWYQQALGLGLQFLLWYDEGEERNRGNFPPRFSGRQFPNYSSELNVNALELEDSALYLCASSPGTGVNTGELFFGEGSRLTVL.

The chain combines TRBV5-1 with TRBJ2-1, with D perhaps assigned TRBD1 or TRBD2 (5 bases each). The CDR3 consists of 12 residues. The V gene lost 5 bases and the J gene lost 2 bases, with 5 bases spanning the gap. The germline CDR1 and CDR2 sequences are SGHRS and YFSETQ. The CDR3 loop reads CASRGAYNEQFF. CDR3 coding DNA: TGCGCCAGCAGGGGGGCCTACAATGAGCAGTTCTTC.

With regard to this clone: Other DNA sequences in the same sample also yield this CDR3. V is TRBV7-2 and J is TRBJ2-7; 11 nucleotides align to TRBD2. CDR1 and CDR2 (germline): SGHTA, FQGNSA. The CDR3 loop spans 16 amino acids. V was clipped by 1 base and J by 0 bases; unmatched bases: 2. This chain's CDR3 is CASSLGLAGSSYEQYF. CDR3 DNA sequence: TGTGCCAGCAGCTTAGGACTAGCGGGGAGCTCCTACGAGCAGTACTTC.

This sequence joins TRBV4-1 and TRBJ2-1; the D is unclear. V lost 2 bases and J 8 bases, leaving 10 bases between the germline ends. The CDR3 loop spans 13 amino acids. Germline CDR1 and CDR2: MGHRA and YSYEKL. The CDR3 DNA is TGCGCCAGCAGCCAACCCTTCCTCGATGAGCAGTTCTTC. This translates into CASSQPFLDEQFF.